This TCR beta chain originates from a study of human T cells and chemical hapten exposure. Overall study context: Diphenylcyclopropenone, dosed weekly to the scalp, was given to patients throughout the approximately 25-week study.

The study used a library that attached unique molecular identifiers to individual cDNA molecules. TCRdb analysed the RACE reads with MiXCR anew, one entry per CDR3 protein. In the table there are around 330,000 distinct CDR3 sequences, 4.5% to 7% of which are singletons. About this clonotype: Its target is unknown.

Study-wide points: Counts of expanded TCRs at PT1 were positively correlated with patch test score.

Time point here: pre-sensitization, week 0. Treatment given: therapeutic diphenylcyclopropenone sensitization with weekly scalp DPC. Total RNA was extracted from unfractionated whole blood. V was cut by 3 bases and J by 1 base, with 10 bases left in between. CDR3 length equals 14 residues. The chain combines TRBV12-3 or TRBV12-4 with TRBJ2-7; D is possibly TRBD2 (6 bases). This sequence was found in a woman younger than 35 with alopecia areata. Some clones in this sample may be carry-over from other donors' samples. This specimen consisted of whole blood, obtained in connection with sensitization to the hapten diphenylcyclopropenone (DPC). The CDR3 is CASSFGSTSYEQYF. CDR3 DNA sequence: TGTGCCAGCAGTTTCGGGAGTACTTCCTACGAGCAGTACTTC.